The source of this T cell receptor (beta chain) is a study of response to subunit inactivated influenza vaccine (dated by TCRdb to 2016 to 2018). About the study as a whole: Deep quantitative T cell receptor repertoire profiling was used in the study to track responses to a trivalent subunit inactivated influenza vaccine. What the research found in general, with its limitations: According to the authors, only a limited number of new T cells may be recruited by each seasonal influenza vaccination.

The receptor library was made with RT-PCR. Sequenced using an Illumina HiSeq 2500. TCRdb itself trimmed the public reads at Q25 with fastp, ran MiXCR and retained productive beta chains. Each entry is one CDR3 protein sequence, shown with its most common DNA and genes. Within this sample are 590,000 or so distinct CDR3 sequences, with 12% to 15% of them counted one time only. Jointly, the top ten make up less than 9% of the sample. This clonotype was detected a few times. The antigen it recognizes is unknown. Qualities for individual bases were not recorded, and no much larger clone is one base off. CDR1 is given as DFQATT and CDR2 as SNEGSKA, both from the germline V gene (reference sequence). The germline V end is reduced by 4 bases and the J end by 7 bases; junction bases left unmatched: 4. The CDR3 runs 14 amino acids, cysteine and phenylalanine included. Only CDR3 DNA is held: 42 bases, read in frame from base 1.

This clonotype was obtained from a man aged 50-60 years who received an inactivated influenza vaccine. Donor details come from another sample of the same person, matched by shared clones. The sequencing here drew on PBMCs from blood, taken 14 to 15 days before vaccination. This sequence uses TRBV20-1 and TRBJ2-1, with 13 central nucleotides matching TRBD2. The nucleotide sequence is TGCAGTGCTAAAACTAGCGGGAGGGGAAATGAGCAGTTCTTC. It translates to CSAKTSGRGNEQFF.